The 2 T cell receptor beta chains in this list originate from one sample, sequenced in a study of blood T cell repertoires in COVID-19. Sequencing used immunoSEQ multiplex PCR; TCRdb keeps in-frame clones, though not all of them. The sample lists about 330,000 clones, 86% occurring once. The specimen was peripheral blood. The receptors originated from a woman in her 50s with acute or convalescent COVID-19.

V gene TRBV15 combines with J gene TRBJ1-6; unclear D gene. CDR1 and CDR2 from the germline V gene are LNHNV and YYDKDF (reference sequence). Trimming removed 2 bases from V and 8 bases from J, with 19 bases in between. The CDR3 loop spans 17 amino acids. CDR3 DNA sequence: TGTGCCACCAGCAGACAGCGGAGTAGTGTCGCGTATTCACCCCTCCACTTT. Its translation: CATSRQRSSVAYSPLHF.

This chain uses TRBV30 with TRBJ2-7; the match to TRBD1 covers 9 bases. The CDR3 covers 13 residues. CDR1 and CDR2 from the germline V gene are GTSNPN and SVGIG (reference sequence). With V trimmed by 7 bases and J by 6 bases, 10 bases remained unmatched. This CDR3 is CALDGTGHSEQYF. The CDR3 nucleotides are TGTGCCTTGGACGGGACAGGGCACTCCGAGCAGTACTTC.